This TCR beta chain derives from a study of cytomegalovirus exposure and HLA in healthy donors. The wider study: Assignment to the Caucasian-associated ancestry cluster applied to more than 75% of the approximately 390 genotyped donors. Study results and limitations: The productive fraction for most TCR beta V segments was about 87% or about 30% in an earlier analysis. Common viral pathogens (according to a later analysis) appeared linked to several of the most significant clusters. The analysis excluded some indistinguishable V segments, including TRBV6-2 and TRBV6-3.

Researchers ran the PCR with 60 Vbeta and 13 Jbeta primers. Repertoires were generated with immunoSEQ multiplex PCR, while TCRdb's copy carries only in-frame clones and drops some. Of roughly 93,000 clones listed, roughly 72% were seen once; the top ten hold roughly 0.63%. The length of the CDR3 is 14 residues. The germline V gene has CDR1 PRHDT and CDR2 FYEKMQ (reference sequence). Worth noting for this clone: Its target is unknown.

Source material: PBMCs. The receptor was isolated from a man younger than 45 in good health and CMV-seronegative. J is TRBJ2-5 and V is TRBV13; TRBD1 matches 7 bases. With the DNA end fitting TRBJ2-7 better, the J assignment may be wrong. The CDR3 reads CASSLKGGASEQYF. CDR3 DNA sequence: TGTGCCAGCAGCCTAAAAGGGGGCGCGTCCGAGCAGTACTTC.